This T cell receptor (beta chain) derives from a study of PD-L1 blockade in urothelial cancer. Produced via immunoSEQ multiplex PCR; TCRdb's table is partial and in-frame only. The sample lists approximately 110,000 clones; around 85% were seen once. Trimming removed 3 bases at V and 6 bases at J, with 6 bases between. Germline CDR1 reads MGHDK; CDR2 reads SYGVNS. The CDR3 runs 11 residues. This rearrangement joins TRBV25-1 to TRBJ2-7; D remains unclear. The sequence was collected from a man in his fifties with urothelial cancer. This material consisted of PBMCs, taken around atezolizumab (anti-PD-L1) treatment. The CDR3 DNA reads TGTGCCAGCAGTGATGGCCCCGAGCAGTACTTC. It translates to CASSDGPEQYF.